This TCR beta chain is from a study of radiation and T cells in renal cell carcinoma. Trimming took 2 bases from V and 6 from J, leaving 7 bases between them. The CDR3 has 12 residues. The germline CDR1 and CDR2 sequences are MNHEY and SVGAGI. Sample time point: baseline pretreatment blood. Treatment: 15 Gy SBRT to primary tumor, nephrectomy 4 weeks later. Sequenced by immunoSEQ multiplex PCR; TCRdb stores in-frame clones only, minus some. This sample has around 160,000 clones, with 88% found just once. Specimen: blood, collected from a patient whose treatment included radiotherapy and nephrectomy. The sequence was collected from a woman in her 70s with renal cell carcinoma. The chain uses TRBV6-5 and TRBJ1-2; tentative D call: TRBD1 (5 bases). CDR3 nucleotide sequence: TGTGCCAGCAGTTACAGGGGCAATGGCTACACCTTC. Translated: CASSYRGNGYTF.